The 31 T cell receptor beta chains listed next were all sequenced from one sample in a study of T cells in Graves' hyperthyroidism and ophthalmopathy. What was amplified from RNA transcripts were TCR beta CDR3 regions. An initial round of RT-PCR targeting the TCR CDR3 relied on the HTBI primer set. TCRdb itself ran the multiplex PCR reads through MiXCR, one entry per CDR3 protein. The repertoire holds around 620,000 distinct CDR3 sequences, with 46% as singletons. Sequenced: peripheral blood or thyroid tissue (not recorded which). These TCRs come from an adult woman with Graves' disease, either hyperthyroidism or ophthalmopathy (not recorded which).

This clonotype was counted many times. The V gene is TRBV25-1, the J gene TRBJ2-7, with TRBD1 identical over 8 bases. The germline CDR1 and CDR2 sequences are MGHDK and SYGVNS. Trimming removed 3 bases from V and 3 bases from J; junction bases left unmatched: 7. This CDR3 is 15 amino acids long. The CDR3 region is CASSDAAGGSYEQYF. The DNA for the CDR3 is TGTGCCAGCAGTGACGCGGCAGGGGGCAGCTACGAGCAGTACTTC.

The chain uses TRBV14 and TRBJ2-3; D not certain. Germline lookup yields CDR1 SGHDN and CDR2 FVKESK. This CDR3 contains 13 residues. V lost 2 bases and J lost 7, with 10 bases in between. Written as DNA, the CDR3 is TGTGCCAGCAGCCAAATGGGGTACAATACGCAGTATTTT. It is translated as CASSQMGYNTQYF.

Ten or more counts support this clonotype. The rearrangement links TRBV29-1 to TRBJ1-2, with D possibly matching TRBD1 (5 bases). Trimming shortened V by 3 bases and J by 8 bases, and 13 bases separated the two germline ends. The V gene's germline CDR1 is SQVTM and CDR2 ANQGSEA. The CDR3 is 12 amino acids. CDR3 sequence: CSVDGGIGGYTF. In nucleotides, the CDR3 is TGCAGCGTTGATGGGGGAATAGGCGGCTACACCTTC.

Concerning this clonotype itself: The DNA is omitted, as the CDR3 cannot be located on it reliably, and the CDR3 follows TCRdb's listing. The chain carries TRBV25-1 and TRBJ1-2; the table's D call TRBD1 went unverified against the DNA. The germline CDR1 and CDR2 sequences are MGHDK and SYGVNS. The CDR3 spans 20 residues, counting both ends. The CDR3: CASSFYICSASRAVNYGYTF.

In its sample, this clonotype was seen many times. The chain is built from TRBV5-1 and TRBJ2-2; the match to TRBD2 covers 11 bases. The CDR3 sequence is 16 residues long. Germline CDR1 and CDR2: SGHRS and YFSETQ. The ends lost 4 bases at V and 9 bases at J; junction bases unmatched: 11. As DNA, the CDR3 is TGCGCCAGCAGCGCCGGGCCTAGCGGGAGGTCGTGGGAGCTGTTTTTT. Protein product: CASSAGPSGRSWELFF.

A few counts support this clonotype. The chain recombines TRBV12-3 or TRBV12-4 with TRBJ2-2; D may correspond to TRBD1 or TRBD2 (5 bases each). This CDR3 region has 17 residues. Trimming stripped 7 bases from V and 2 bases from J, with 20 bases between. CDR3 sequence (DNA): TGTGCCAGCACCTCGGGCAGGGACCCATCAAACACCGGGGAGCTGTTTTTT. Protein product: CASTSGRDPSNTGELFF.

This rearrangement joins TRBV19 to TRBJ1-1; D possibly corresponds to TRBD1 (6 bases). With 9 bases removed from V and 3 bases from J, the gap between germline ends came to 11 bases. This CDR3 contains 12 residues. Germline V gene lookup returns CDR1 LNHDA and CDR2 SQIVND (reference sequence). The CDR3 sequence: CASRDTHTEAFF. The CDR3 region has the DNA TGTGCCAGCAGGGACACACACACTGAAGCTTTCTTT.

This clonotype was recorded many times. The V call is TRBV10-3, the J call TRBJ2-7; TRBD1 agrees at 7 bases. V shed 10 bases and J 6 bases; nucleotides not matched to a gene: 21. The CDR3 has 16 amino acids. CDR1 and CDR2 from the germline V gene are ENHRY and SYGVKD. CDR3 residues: CATQTKRTGLSGEQYF. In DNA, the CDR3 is TGTGCCACACAAACTAAGAGGACAGGTTTATCAGGCGAGCAGTACTTC.

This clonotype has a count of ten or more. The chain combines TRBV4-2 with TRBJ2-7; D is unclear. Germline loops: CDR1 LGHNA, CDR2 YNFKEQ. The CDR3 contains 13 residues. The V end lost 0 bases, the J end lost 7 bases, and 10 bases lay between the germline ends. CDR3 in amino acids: CASSQDGPWEQYF. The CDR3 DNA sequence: TGTGCCAGCAGCCAAGATGGGCCTTGGGAGCAGTACTTC.

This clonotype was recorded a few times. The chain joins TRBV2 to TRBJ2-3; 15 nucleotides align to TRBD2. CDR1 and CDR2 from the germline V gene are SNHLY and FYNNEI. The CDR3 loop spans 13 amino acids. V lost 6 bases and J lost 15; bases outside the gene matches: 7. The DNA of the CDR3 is TGTGCCAGCAGAAGTGGACTAGCGGGAGGGTGTTATTTT. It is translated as CASRSGLAGGCYF.

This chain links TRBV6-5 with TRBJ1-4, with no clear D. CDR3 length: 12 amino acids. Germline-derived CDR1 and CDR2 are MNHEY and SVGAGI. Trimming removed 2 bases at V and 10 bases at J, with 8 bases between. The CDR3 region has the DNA TGTGCCAGCAGTTACACGACGGGAAAACTGTTTTTT. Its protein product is CASSYTTGKLFF.

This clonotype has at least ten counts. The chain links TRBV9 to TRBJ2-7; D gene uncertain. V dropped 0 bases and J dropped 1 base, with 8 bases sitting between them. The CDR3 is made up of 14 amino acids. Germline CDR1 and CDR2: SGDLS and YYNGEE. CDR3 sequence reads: CASSVASISYEQYF. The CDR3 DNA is TGTGCCAGCAGCGTAGCGAGTATATCCTACGAGCAGTACTTC.

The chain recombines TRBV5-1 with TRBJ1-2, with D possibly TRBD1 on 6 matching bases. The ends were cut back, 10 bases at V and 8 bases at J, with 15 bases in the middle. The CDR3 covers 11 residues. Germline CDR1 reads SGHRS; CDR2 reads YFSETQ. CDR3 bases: TGCGCCGAAACAGGGATCAGGGGCTACACCTTC. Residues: CAETGIRGYTF.

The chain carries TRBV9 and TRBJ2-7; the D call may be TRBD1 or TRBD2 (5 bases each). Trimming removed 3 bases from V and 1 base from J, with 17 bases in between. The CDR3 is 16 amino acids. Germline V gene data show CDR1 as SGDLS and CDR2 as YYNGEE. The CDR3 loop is CASSGGPKIGSYEQYF. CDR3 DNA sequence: TGTGCCAGCAGCGGGGGACCGAAGATCGGGTCCTACGAGCAGTACTTC.

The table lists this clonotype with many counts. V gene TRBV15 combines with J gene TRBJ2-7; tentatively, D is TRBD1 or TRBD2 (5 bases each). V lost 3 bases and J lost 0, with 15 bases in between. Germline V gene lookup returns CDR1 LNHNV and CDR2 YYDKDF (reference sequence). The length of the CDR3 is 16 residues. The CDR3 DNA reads TGTGCCACCAGCAGGCCCTCGGGACCACACTCCTACGAGCAGTACTTC. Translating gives CATSRPSGPHSYEQYF.

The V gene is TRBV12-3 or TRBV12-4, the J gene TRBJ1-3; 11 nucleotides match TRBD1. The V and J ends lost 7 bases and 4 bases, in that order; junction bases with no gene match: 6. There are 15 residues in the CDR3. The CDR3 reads CASNPGQGAGNTIYF. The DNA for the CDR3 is TGTGCCAGCAACCCAGGACAGGGGGCGGGAAACACCATATATTTT.

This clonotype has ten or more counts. The CDR3 protein is CASSLATGGPVYEQYF. CDR3 DNA sequence: TGTGCCAGCAGCTTAGCGACGGGAGGGCCGGTGTACGAGCAGTACTTC. The V call is TRBV7-9, the J call TRBJ2-7; 8 bases map to TRBD2. Unmatched junction bases numbered 8, after V lost 0 bases and J lost 4 bases. The CDR3 covers 16 residues. From germline, CDR1 is SEHNR and CDR2 FQNEAQ (reference sequence).

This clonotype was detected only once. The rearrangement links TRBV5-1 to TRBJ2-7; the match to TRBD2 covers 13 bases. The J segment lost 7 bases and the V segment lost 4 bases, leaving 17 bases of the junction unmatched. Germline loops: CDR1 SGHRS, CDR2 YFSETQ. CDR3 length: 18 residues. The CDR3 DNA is TGCGCCAGCAGCCAAGGACTAGCGGGAGCAAGCTTTATGGGAGAGCAGTACTTC. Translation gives CASSQGLAGASFMGEQYF.

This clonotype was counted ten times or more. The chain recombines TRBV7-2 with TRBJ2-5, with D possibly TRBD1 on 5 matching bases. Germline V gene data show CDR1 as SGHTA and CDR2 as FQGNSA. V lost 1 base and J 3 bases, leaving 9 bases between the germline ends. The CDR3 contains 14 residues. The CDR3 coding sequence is TGTGCCAGCAGCTTAGTACAGGTGGAAGAGACCCAGTACTTC. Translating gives CASSLVQVEETQYF. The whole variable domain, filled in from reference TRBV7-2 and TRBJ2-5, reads GAGVSQSPSNKVTEKGKDVELRCDPISGHTALYWYRQSLGQGLEFLIYFQGNSAPDKSGLPSDRFSAERTGGSVSTLTIQRTQQEDSAVYLCASSLVQVEETQYFGPGTRLLVL.

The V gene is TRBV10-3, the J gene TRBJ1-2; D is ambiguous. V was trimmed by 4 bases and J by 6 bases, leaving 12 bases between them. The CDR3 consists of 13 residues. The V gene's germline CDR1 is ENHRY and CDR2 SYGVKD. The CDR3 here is CAISAGRVNGYTF. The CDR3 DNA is TGTGCCATCAGTGCGGGAAGAGTAAATGGCTACACCTTC.

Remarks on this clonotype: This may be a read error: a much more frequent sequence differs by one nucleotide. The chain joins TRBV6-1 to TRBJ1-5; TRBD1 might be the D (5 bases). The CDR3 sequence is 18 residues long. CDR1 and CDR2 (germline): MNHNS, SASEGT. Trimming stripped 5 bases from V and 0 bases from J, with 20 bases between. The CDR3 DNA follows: TGTGCCAGCAGTTACTCTAAAGCCGGGACCTATAGCAATCAGCCCCAGCATTTT. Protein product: CASSYSKAGTYSNQPQHF.

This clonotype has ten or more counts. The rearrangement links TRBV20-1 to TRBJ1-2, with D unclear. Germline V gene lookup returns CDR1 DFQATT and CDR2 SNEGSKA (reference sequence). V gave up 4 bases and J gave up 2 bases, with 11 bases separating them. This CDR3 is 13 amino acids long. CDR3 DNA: TGCAGTGCTATAAGGACGGGAAACTATGGCTACACCTTC. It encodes CSAIRTGNYGYTF.

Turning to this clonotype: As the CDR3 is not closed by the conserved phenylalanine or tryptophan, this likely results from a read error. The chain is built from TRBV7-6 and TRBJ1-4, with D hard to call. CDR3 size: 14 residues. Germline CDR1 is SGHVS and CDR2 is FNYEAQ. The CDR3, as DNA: TGTGCCGGCAGCTTAGCAGCGACTAATGAAAAACTGTTTTTG. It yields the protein CAGSLAATNEKLFL.

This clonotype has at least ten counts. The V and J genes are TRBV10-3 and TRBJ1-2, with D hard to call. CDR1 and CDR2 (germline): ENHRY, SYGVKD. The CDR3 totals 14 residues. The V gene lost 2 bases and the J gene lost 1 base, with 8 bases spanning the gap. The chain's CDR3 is CAISERRINYGYTF. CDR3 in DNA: TGTGCCATCAGTGAGCGACGGATTAACTATGGCTACACCTTC.

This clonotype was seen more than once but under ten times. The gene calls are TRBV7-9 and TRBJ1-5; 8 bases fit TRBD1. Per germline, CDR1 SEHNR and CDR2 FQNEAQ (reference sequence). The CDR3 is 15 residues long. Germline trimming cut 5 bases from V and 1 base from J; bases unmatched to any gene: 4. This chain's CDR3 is CASSPQGASNQPQHF. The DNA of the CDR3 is TGTGCCAGCAGCCCTCAGGGGGCGAGCAATCAGCCCCAGCATTTT.

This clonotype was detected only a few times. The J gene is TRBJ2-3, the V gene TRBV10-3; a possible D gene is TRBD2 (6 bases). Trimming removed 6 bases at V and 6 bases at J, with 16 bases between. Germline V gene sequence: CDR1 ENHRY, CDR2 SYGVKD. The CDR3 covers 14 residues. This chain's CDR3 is CAIRENRGADTQYF. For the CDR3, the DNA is TGTGCCATCAGAGAGAATCGCGGGGCGGATACGCAGTATTTT.

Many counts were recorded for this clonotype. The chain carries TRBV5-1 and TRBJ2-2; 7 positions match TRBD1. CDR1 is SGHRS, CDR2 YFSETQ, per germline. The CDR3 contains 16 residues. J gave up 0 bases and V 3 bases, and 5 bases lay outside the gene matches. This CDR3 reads CASSWMGTANTGELFF. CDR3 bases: TGCGCCAGCAGCTGGATGGGGACAGCGAACACCGGGGAGCTGTTTTTT.

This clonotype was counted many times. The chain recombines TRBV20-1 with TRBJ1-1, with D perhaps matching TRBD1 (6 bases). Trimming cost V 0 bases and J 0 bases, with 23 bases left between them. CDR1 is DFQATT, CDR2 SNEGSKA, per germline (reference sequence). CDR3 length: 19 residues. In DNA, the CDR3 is TGCAGTGCTAGAGATTCGTGGAGTTGGGACACACGAATGAACACTGAAGCTTTCTTT. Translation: CSARDSWSWDTRMNTEAFF.

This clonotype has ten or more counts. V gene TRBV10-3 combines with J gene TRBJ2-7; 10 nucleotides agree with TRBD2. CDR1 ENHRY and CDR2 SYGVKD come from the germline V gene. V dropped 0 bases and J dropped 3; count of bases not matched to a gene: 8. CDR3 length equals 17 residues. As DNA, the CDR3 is TGTGCCATCAGTGAGTCTACCCGAGCGGGAGGGTACTACGAGCAGTACTTC. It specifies CAISESTRAGGYYEQYF.

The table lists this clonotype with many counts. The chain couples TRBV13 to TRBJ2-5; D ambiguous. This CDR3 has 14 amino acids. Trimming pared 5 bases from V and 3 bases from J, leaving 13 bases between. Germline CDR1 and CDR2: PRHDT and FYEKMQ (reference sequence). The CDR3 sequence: CASSPLSTKETQYF. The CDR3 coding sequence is TGTGCCAGCAGCCCCCTTAGTACCAAAGAGACCCAGTACTTC.

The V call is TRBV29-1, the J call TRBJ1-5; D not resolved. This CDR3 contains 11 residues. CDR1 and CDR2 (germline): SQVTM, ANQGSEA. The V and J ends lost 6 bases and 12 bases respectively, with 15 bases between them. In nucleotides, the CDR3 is TGCAGCGTCGAGGTGGAGCAGTACCAGCATTTT. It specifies CSVEVEQYQHF.